The T cell receptor (beta chain) described here comes from a study of vaccination and CD4 T cells after COVID-19. The study's findings and limits: Spike mono-reactivity marked 304 of 307 vaccine-specific clones in convalescent patients. Recorded median SARS-CoV-2-reactive clonotype numbers increased from approximately 21 to 40 without reaching significance.

The CDR3 spans 17 residues. CDR1 SGHTA and CDR2 FQGNSA come from the germline V gene. Trimming removed 5 bases at V and 8 bases at J, with 25 bases between. Comments on this clonotype: The target antigen is unknown.

TCRdb ran MiXCR on the PCR reads and lists one entry per CDR3 protein. The sample consists of about 19,000 distinct CDR3 sequences, over 45% of them appearing once. The chain has TRBV7-2 and TRBJ2-1, with D unclear. The sample in question was CD4+ T cells from blood, obtained after SARS-CoV-2 vaccination. This TCR came from a human donor who had recovered from COVID-19. CDR3 amino acids: CASSGWTARKRAHEQFF. The DNA of the CDR3 is TGTGCCAGCAGCGGGTGGACGGCGAGAAAAAGAGCGCATGAGCAGTTCTTC.